Listed here are 2 T cell receptor beta chains from one sample, sequenced in a study of read filtering for tumor transcriptome and immune sequencing. This library used 300 to 500 ng RNA and molecular barcoded adaptors spanning alpha/delta and beta/gamma chains. TCRdb re-called the reads through MiXCR, storing one row per CDR3 protein. This sample has 100,000 to 150,000 distinct CDR3 sequences, with 10% to 15% found just once. The sequenced material came from a population of CD138-negative cells sorted from bone marrow. Source of these receptors: a donor at least 40 years old with multiple myeloma.

This clonotype was counted a few times. The chain combines TRBV7-2 with TRBJ2-7, with D possibly being TRBD2 (6 bases). V lost 2 bases and J 6 bases, leaving 14 bases between the germline ends. The CDR3 sequence is 14 residues long. The V gene's germline CDR1 is SGHTA and CDR2 FQGNSA. The CDR3 sequence: CASSLNPRDFEQYF. The CDR3 DNA follows: TGTGCCAGCAGCTTAAATCCACGGGACTTCGAGCAGTACTTC.

A word on this clonotype: One end of the junction varies from germline; a read error may be responsible. The chain employs TRBV7-7 and TRBJ2-1, with D perhaps TRBD1 (6 bases). CDR1 and CDR2 (germline): SSHAT, FNYEAQ (reference sequence). The CDR3 spans 13 residues. The CDR3 region is CASSFERGNEQFF. The CDR3 bases are TGTGCTAGCAGCTTTGAAAGGGGGAATGAGCAGTTCTTC. Full variable domain (missing parts from reference TRBV7-7 and TRBJ2-1): GAGVSQSPRYKVTKRGQDVTLRCDPISSHATLYWYQQALGQGPEFLTYFNYEAQPDKSGLPSDRFSAERPEGSISTLTIQRTEQRDSAMYRCASSFERGNEQFFGPGTRLTVL.